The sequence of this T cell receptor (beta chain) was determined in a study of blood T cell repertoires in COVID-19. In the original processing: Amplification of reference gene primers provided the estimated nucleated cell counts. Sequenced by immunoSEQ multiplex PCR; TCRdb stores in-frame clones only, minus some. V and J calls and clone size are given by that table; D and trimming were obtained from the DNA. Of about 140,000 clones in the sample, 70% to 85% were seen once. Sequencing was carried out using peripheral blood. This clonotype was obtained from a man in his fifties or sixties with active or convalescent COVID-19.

CDR3 DNA sequence: TGTGCCAGCAGCTCGACTAGCGGGGGCACCGGGGAGCTGTTTTTT. Encoded protein: CASSSTSGGTGELFF. The rearrangement joins TRBV7-7 to TRBJ2-2, with 12 bases matching TRBD2. This CDR3 comprises 15 residues. The junction had 1 base not matched to a gene; V was cut back by 4 bases and J by 4 bases. Germline CDR1 and CDR2: SSHAT and FNYEAQ (reference sequence).